The T cell receptor beta chain under discussion was sequenced for a study of T cell changes during pregnancy in multiple sclerosis. V lost 4 bases to trimming and J lost 6 bases, with 9 bases between them. CDR3 size: 13 residues. The germline gives CDR1 MNHNY, CDR2 SVGAGI (reference sequence). Using immunoSEQ multiplex PCR, the repertoire was profiled, and TCRdb retains in-frame clones only, with some absent. The table records 85,000 to 90,000 clones, about 93% of them present only once. This clonotype was obtained from a female donor in good health, enrolled as a control in a pregnancy study. The genes are TRBV6-6 and TRBJ2-2; the D is unclear. The sample in question was peripheral blood, obtained after pregnancy. CDR3 nucleotide sequence: TGTGCCAGCAGTTTTACCTCGGCCGGGGAGCTGTTTTTT. The encoded protein is CASSFTSAGELFF.